This T cell receptor (beta chain) derives from a study of T cell responses to AZD1222 COVID-19 vaccine. Looking at the study overall: Pooling of second doses given at about 4 or about 12 weeks was done. General observations from the study: Reports indicate that nearly half of spike-specific TCRs are directed at unmutated variant regions. Most donors were white British and more were female, and clonal diversity was possibly underestimated. Breadth and depth of Spike-specific TCRs rose after two AZD1222 doses.

Points on this clone: Its antigen is as yet unknown.

This CDR3 has 12 amino acids. V was cut by 7 bases and J by 2 bases, with 12 bases left in between. Germline CDR1 is SQVTM and CDR2 is ANQGSEA. Assay: immunoSEQ multiplex PCR; the TCRdb copy retains only in-frame clones and omits some. The table records roughly 130,000 clones, about 91% of them present only once. Sequences were derived from peripheral blood, sampled on day 0 of AZD1222 vaccination. This sequence was found in an adult in good health. The V gene is TRBV29-1, the J gene TRBJ2-7; D not certain. The CDR3 loop reads CSASAETYEQYF. In nucleotides, the CDR3 is TGCAGCGCTTCTGCGGAAACCTACGAGCAGTACTTC.